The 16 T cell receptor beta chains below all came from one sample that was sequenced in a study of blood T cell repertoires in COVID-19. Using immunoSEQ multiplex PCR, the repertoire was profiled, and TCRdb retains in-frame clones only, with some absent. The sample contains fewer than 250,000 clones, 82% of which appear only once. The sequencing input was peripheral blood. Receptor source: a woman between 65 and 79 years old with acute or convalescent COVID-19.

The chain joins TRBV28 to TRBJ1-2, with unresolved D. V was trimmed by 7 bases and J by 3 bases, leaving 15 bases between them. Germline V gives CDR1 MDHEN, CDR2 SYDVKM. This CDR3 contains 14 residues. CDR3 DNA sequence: TGTGCCAGCAAATCGGGGATGCTCGACTATGGCTACACCTTC. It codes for CASKSGMLDYGYTF.

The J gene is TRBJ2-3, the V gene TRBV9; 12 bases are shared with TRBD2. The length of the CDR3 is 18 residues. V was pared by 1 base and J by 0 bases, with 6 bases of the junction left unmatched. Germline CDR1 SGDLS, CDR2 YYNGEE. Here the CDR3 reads CASSVRLAGARSTDTQYF. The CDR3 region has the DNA TGTGCCAGCAGCGTAAGACTAGCGGGGGCCCGGAGCACAGATACGCAGTATTTT. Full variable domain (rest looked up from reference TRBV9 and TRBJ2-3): DSGVTQTPKHLITATGQRVTLRCSPRSGDLSVYWYQQSLDQGLQFLIQYYNGEERAKGNILERFSAQQFPDLHSELNLSSLELGDSALYFCASSVRLAGARSTDTQYFGPGTRLTVL.

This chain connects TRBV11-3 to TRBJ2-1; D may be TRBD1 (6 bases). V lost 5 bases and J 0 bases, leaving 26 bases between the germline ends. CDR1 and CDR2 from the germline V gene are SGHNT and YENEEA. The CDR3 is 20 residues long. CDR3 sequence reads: CASSLRAGQGNPSSYNEQFF. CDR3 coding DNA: TGTGCCAGCAGCCTCAGGGCCGGGCAGGGGAACCCTAGCTCCTACAATGAGCAGTTCTTC.

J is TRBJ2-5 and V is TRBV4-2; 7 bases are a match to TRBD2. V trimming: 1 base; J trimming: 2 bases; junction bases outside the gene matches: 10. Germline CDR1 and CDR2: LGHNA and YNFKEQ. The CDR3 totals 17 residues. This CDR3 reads CASSQVGPGLGQETQYF. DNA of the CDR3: TGTGCCAGCAGCCAAGTGGGTCCCGGACTAGGACAAGAGACCCAGTACTTC.

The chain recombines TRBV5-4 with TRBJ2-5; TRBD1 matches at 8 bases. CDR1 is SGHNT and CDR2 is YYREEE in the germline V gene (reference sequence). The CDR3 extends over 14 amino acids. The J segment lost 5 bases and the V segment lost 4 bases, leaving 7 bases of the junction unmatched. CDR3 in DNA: TGTGCCAGCAGCCTATCAGGGGGCGAGGAGACCCAGTACTTC. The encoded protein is CASSLSGGEETQYF.

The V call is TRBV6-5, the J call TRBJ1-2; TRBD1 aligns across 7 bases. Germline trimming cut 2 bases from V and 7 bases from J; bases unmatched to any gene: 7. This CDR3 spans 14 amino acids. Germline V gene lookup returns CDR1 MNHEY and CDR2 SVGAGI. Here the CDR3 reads CASSYPRGEGGYTF. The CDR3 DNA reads TGTGCCAGCAGTTACCCCAGGGGGGAAGGTGGCTACACCTTC.

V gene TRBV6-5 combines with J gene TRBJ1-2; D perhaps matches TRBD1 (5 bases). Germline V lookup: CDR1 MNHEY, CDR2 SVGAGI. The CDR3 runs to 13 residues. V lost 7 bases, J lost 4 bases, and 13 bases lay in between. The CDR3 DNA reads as TGTGCCAGCAATAGGGGTCTCCTCTATGGCTACACCTTC. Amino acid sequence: CASNRGLLYGYTF.

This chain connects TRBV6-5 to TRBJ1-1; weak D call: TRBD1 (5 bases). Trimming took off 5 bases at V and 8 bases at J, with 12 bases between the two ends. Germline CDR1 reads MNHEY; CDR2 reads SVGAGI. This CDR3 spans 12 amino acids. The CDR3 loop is CASSRARGEAFF. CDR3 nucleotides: TGTGCCAGCAGTCGCGCGCGGGGGGAAGCTTTCTTT.

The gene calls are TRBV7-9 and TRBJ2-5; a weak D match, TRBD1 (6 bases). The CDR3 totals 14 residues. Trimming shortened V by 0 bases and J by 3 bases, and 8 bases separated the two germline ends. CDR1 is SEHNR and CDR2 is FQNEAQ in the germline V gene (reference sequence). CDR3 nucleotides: TGTGCCAGCAGCTTAGCACAGGGAGAAGAGACCCAGTACTTC. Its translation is CASSLAQGEETQYF.

The CDR3 loop is CASSNPVPFTDTQYF. The CDR3 coding sequence is TGTGCCAGCAGCAACCCAGTCCCGTTCACAGATACGCAGTATTTT. This sequence joins TRBV21-1 and TRBJ2-3; whether TRBD1, the table's D call, matches the DNA was not checked. TRBV21-1 is recorded as a pseudogene. This CDR3 contains 15 residues.

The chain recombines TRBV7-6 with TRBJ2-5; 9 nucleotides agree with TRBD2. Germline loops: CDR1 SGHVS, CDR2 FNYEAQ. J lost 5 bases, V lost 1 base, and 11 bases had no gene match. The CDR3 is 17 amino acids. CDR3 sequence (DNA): TGTGCCAGCAGCTTAGAGGTAGCGGGGGACGGAGGGGAGACCCAGTACTTC. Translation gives CASSLEVAGDGGETQYF.

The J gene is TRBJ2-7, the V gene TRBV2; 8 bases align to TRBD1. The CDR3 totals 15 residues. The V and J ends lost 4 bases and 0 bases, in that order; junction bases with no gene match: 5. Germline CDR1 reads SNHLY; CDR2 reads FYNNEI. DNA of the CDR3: TGTGCCAGCAGTGCAGGACAGGGCACCTCCTACGAGCAGTACTTC. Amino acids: CASSAGQGTSYEQYF.

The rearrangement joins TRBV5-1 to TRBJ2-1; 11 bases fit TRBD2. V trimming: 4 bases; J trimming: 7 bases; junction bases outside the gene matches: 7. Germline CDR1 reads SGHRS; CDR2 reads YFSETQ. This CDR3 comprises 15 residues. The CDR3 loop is CASSPASGGTNEQFF. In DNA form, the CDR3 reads TGCGCCAGCAGCCCAGCTAGCGGGGGGACGAATGAGCAGTTCTTC.

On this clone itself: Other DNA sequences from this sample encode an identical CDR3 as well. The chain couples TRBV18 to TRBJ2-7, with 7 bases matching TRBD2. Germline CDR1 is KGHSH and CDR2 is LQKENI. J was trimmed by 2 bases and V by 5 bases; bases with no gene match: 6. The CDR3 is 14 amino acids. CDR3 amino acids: CASSSGLVAYEQYF. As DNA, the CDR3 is TGTGCCAGCTCATCTGGACTAGTGGCCTACGAGCAGTACTTC.

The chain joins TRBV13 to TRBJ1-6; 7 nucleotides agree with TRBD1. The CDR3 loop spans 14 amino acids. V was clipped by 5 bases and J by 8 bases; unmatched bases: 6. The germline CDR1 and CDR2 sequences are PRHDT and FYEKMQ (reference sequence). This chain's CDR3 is CASSNRGQDSPLHF. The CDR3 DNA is TGTGCCAGCAGCAACAGGGGTCAGGATTCACCCCTCCACTTT.

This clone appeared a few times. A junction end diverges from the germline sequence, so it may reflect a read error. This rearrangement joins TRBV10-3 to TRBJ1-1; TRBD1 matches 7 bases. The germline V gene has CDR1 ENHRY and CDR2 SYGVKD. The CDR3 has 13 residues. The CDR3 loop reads CVISVDRDTEAFF. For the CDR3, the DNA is TGTGTCATCAGCGTCGACAGGGACACTGAAGCTTTCTTT.